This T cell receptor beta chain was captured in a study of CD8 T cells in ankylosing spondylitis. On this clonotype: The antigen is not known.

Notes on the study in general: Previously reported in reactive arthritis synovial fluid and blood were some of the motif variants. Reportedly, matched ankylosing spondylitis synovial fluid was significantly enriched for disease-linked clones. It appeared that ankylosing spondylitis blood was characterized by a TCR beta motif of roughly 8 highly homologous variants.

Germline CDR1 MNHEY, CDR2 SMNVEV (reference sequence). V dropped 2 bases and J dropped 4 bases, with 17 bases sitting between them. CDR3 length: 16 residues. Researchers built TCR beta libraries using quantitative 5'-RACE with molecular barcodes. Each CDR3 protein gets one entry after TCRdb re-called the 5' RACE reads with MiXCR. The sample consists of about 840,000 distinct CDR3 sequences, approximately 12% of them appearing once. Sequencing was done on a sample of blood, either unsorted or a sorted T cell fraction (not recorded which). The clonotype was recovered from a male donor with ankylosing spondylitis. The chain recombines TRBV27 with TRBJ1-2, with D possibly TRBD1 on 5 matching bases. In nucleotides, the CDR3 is TGTGCCAGCAGTTTACGACTCGGGGCAGGGCTCTATGGCTACACCTTC. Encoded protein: CASSLRLGAGLYGYTF.